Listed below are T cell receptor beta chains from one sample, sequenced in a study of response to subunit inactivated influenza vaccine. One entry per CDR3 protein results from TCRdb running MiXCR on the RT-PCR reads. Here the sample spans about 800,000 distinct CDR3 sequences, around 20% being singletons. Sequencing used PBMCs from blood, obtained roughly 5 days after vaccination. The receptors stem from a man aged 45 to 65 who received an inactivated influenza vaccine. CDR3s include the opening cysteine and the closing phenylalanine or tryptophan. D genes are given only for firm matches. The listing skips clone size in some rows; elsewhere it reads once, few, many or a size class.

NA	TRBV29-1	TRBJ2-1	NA	CSVDRDHSYNEQFF	TGCAGCGTGGACCGGGACCACTCCTACAATGAGCAGTTCTTC
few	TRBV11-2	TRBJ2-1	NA	CASSPTSTSSRVF	TGTGCCAGCAGCCCCACTTCAACCTCAAGTCGGGTCTTC
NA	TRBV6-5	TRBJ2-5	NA	CASSYSGQAGETQYF	TGTGCCAGCAGTTACTCAGGGCAGGCCGGGGAGACCCAGTACTTC
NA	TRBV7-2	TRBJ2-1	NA	CASSLDQGLYNEQFF	TGTGCCAGCAGCTTAGACCAGGGACTCTACAATGAGCAGTTCTTC
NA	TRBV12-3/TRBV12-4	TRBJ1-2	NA	CASSFRPRYGYTF	TGTGCCAGCAGTTTTCGTCCTCGCTATGGCTACACCTTC
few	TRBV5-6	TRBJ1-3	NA	CASSVTSGNTIYF	TGTGCCAGCAGCGTGACCTCTGGAAACACCATATATTTT
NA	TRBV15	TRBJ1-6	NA	CATRDLTGIYNSPLHF	TGTGCCACCAGAGACCTGACGGGGATCTATAATTCACCCCTCCACTTT
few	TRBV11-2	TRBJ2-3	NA	CASSFPRTGGADTQYF	TGTGCCAGCAGCTTCCCCCGGACAGGCGGGGCAGATACGCAGTATTTT
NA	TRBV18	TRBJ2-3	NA	CASSPPGLDTQYF	TGTGCCAGCTCACCACCGGGCTTGGATACGCAGTATTTT
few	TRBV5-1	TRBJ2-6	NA	CASTPGVQILSGANVLTF	TGCGCCAGCACCCCCGGCGTACAGATTCTCTCTGGGGCCAACGTCCTGACTTTC
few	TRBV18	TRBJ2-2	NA	CASSPQRVDTGELFF	TGTGCCAGCTCACCCCAGAGGGTGGATACCGGGGAGCTGTTTTTT
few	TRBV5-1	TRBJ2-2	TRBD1	CASSSRPGQGIGELFF	TGCGCCAGCAGCTCAAGACCGGGACAGGGGATCGGGGAGCTGTTTTTT
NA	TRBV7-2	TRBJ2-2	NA	CASTRGTTGELFF	TGTGCCAGCACTCGCGGAACCACCGGGGAGCTGTTTTTT
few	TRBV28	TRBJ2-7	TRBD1	CASRPALGTGSIEQYF	TGTGCCAGCAGACCCGCCCTCGGGACAGGGTCGATCGAGCAGTACTTC
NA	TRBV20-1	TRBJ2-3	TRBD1	CSARRFGTGFTDTQYF	TGCAGTGCCAGGCGCTTTGGGACAGGGTTTACAGATACGCAGTATTTT
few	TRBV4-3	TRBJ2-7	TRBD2	CASSQGLSGISEQYF	TGCGCCAGCAGCCAAGGTCTTAGCGGGATCTCCGAGCAGTACTTC
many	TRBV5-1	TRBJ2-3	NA	CASSFRGGHTDTQYF	TGCGCCAGCAGCTTTCGCGGGGGCCACACAGATACGCAGTATTTT
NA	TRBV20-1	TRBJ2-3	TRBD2	CSATGLSTDTQYF	TGCAGTGCTACGGGACTATCCACAGATACGCAGTATTTT